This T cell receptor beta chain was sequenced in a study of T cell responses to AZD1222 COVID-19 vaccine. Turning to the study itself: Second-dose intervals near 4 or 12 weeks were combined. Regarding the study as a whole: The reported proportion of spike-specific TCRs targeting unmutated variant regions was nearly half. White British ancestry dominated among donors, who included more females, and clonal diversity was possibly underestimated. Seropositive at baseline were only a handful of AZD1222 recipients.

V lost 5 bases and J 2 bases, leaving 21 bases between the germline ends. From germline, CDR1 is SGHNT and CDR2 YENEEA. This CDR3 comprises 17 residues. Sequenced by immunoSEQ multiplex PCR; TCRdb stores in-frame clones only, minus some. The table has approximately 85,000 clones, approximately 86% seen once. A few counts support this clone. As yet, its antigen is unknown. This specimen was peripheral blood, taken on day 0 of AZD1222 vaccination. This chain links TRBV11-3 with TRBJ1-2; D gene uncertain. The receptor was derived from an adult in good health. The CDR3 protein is CASSPGKWGDVNYGYTF. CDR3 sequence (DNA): TGTGCCAGCAGCCCCGGCAAATGGGGAGATGTGAACTATGGCTACACCTTC. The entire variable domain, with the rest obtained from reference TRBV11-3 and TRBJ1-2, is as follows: EAGVVQSPRYKIIEKKQPVAFWCNPISGHNTLYWYLQNLGQGPELLIRYENEEAVDDSQLPKDRFSAERLKGVDSTLKIQPAELGDSAVYLCASSPGKWGDVNYGYTFGSGTRLTVV.